The rows below give T cell receptor beta chains drawn from one sample of a study of blood T cell repertoires in COVID-19. Method: immunoSEQ multiplex PCR; TCRdb's copy keeps in-frame clones and lacks some. Counted here are a few hundred thousand clones, more than 75% occurring once; the ten biggest clones make up around 7%. Specimen: PBMCs or T cells enriched from blood (not recorded which). These receptors came from a man between 25 and 39 years old in a cohort exposed to, infected with or recovered from COVID-19 (not recorded which). The CDR3 runs from the conserved cysteine through the conserved F or W. A D gene is named only where the DNA matches it firmly. Rows may omit the clone size; those that give it use once, few, many or a size class.

>TRBV2|-|TRBJ2-7|-
TGTGCCAGCAGGGAGGACCGGCCCTACGAGCAGTACTTC
CASREDRPYEQYF
>TRBV28|-|TRBJ1-2|-
TGTGCCAGCAGTTTAGTCGGCAGCCGGGACTATGGCTACACCTTC
CASSLVGSRDYGYTF
>TRBV5-1|TRBD2|TRBJ2-1|once
TGCGCCAGCAGCTTTTACACTAGCGCCAGCTCCTACAATGAGCAGTTCTTC
CASSFYTSASSYNEQFF
>TRBV28|TRBD1|TRBJ1-1|-
TGTGCCAGCAACCAGGGGGGCACTGAAGCTTTCTTT
CASNQGGTEAFF
>TRBV14|TRBD1|TRBJ2-1|-
TGTGCCAGCAGCTTTAGGACAGGGGGCAGTGAGCAGTTCTTC
CASSFRTGGSEQFF
>TRBV6-5|-|TRBJ1-5|-
TGTGCCAGCAGAAACCTGGGGGGTAATCAGCCCCAGCATTTT
CASRNLGGNQPQHF
>TRBV28|-|TRBJ1-4|-
TGTGCCAGCTCGATTAGCCTCGGGGGTAGTGAAAAACTGTTTTTT
CASSISLGGSEKLFF
>TRBV7-6|-|TRBJ1-3|-
TGTGCCAGCAGCTTAACATCGGGAGGGTGGTCTGGAAACACCATATATTTT
CASSLTSGGWSGNTIYF
>TRBV9|TRBD2|TRBJ2-5|-
TGTGCCAGCAGCTCCTGGGGAGCGGGAGATAAAGAGACCCAGTACTTC
CASSSWGAGDKETQYF
>TRBV11-3|-|TRBJ1-1|-
TGTGCCAGCAGCTTAGGAGCAGGGGCCTTGAACACTGAAGCTTTCTTT
CASSLGAGALNTEAFF
>TRBV27|-|TRBJ2-7|-
TGTGCCAGCAGTTCATTAGACGGGACATACTCCTACGAGCAGTACTTC
CASSSLDGTYSYEQYF
>TRBV3-1/TRBV3-2|-|TRBJ2-3|-
TGTGCCAGCAGCCAAGAGCGGAAACCTTACACAGATACGCAGTATTTT
CASSQERKPYTDTQYF
>TRBV9|TRBD2|TRBJ2-1|-
TGTGCCAGCAGCGTAGGGGCTAGCGGGATGGTCAATGAGCAGTTCTTC
CASSVGASGMVNEQFF
>TRBV7-9|-|TRBJ1-1|-
TGTGCCAGCAGCTCCTTCGGGGAGGGAGCTTTCTTT
CASSSFGEGAFF
>TRBV9|-|TRBJ2-1|-
TGTGCCAGCAGCGAGAGCCCCGTAGCAGGGTTCGCGCAGTTCTTC
CASSESPVAGFAQFF
>TRBV15|-|TRBJ1-1|-
TGTGCCACCAGCAGAGATACTTGGGCAGGGTCCGATTCTCGAAACACTGAAGCTTTCTTT
CATSRDTWAGSDSRNTEAFF
>TRBV15|TRBD1|TRBJ1-2|-
TGTGCCACCAGCGAGGGGACAGGTGGTAACTATGGCTACACCTTC
CATSEGTGGNYGYTF
>TRBV2|TRBD2|TRBJ2-3|once
TGTGCCAGCAGTGAAGCGCTTCTAGCGGGACTCACAGATACGCAGTATTTT
CASSEALLAGLTDTQYF
>TRBV27|TRBD1|TRBJ2-7|-
TGTGCCAGCAGTAGGACAGGGGTGTTGAACGAGCAGTACTTC
CASSRTGVLNEQYF
>TRBV18|-|TRBJ2-1|-
TGTGCCAGCTCACCAATAACTAGGGCCAACAATGAGCAGTTCTTC
CASSPITRANNEQFF
>TRBV4-1|-|TRBJ1-1|-
TGCGCCAGCAGCGATACTGGGAACACTGAAGCTTTCTTT
CASSDTGNTEAFF
>TRBV19|-|TRBJ1-1|-
TGTGCCAGTGCAGACAGGACGGGCACTGAAGCTTTCTTT
CASADRTGTEAFF
>TRBV21-1|-|TRBJ2-5|-
TGTGCCAGCGGCACGGAACGCGGAAAAGAGACCCAGTACTTC
CASGTERGKETQYF
>TRBV4-3|-|TRBJ1-3|-
TGCGCCAGCAGCCAAGGGGCCCGGGGGGTCGGAAACACCATATATTTT
CASSQGARGVGNTIYF
>TRBV6-5|-|TRBJ1-6|-
TGTGCCAGCAGTTATGGAGGACATAATTCACCCCTCCACTTT
CASSYGGHNSPLHF
>TRBV9|-|TRBJ2-1|-
TGTGCCAGCAGCGGTTCGGGAAGTGAGCAGTTCTTC
CASSGSGSEQFF
>TRBV27|TRBD2|TRBJ2-2|-
TGTGCCAGCAGTTTAACTAGCGGGAGCGCCGGGGAGCTGTTTTTT
CASSLTSGSAGELFF
>TRBV12-3/TRBV12-4|-|TRBJ2-5|-
TGTGCCAGCAGTTTATTTCTCCAAGAGACCCAGTACTTC
CASSLFLQETQYF
>TRBV10-3|-|TRBJ2-3|-
TGTGCCATCAGTCGAGATAGCCCATGGGATACGCAGTATTTT
CAISRDSPWDTQYF
>TRBV5-1|TRBD1|TRBJ1-1|-
TGCGCCAGCAGCTTGGTGCAGGGGGCATGGAACACTGAAGCTTTCTTT
CASSLVQGAWNTEAFF
>TRBV19|-|TRBJ2-1|-
TGTGCCAGTAGCCAGGATAATCGCAATGAGCAGTTCTTC
CASSQDNRNEQFF
>TRBV27|TRBD2|TRBJ2-7|-
TGTGCCAGCAGTACGGGACTAGCGGTCCAGTACTTC
CASSTGLAVQYF
>TRBV19|TRBD2|TRBJ2-3|-
TGTGCCAGTAGTGAGGGAGGGCACACAGATACGCAGTATTTT
CASSEGGHTDTQYF
>TRBV20-1|-|TRBJ2-7|-
TGCAGTGCTAGTCGTCCTAGCGTGCACGAGCAGTACTTC
CSASRPSVHEQYF